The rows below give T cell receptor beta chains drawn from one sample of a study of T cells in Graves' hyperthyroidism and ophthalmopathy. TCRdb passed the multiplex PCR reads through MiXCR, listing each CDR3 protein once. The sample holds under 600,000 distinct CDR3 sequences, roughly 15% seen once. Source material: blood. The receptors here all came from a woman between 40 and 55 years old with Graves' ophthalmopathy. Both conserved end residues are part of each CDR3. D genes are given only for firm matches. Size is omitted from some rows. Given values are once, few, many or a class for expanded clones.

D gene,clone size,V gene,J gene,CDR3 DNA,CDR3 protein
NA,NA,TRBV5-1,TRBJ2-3,TGCGCCAGCAGCTGGCCTGCCCCGGGGACGGGCGGAGATACGCAGTATTTT,CASSWPAPGTGGDTQYF
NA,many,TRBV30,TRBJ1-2,TGTGCCTGGAGCAAAGGCAGGGCTAACTATGGCTACACCTTC,CAWSKGRANYGYTF
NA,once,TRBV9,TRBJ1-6,TGTGCCAGCAACCAGGGTGGGGGTACGCCCCTCCACTTT,CASNQGGGTPLHF
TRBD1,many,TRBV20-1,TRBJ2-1,TGCAGTGCTCCGCAGGGGGCTAGAAATGAGCAGTTCTTC,CSAPQGARNEQFF
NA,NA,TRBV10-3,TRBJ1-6,TGTGCCATCAGTCCCCAGGGGAGCTCCAATTCACCCCTCCACTTT,CAISPQGSSNSPLHF
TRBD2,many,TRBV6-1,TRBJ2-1,TGTGCCAGCTTCGATAGCGGGCCTCGCTCCTACAATGAGCAGTTCTTC,CASFDSGPRSYNEQFF
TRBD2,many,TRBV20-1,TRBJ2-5,TGCAGTGCCACGGGCGGGACTAGCGGGAGTTGGGCCGGGACCCAGTACTTC,CSATGGTSGSWAGTQYF
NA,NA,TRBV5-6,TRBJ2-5,TGTGCCAGCAGTTCGGGGGCAGGGCGGAGAAGCAAAGAGACCCAGTACTTC,CASSSGAGRRSKETQYF
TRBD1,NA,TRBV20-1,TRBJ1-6,TGCAGTGCGGAGGGTTTGGGACAGGGCCATAATTCACCCCTCCACTTT,CSAEGLGQGHNSPLHF
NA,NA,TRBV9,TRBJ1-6,TGTGCCAGCAGCGTTCGACAGGACCATTCACCCCTCCACTTT,CASSVRQDHSPLHF